This T cell receptor beta chain is drawn from a study of post-analysis software for immune sequencing data. Study-wide background: Patients with relapsing-remitting, secondary progressive and progressive-relapsing multiple sclerosis courses were all represented. Study-level results: Those with multiple sclerosis, the patient group, showed significantly lower normalized Chao1 diversity than controls. Roughly 5 TRBV segments (TRBV5-6, TRBV5-1 and TRBV20-1 among them) occurred more frequently in patients than in controls. Samples from one preparation batch, clustered by F measure, grouped strongly together.

This clonotype was seen at least ten times. The antigen remains undetermined. Each TCR beta cDNA library carried unique molecular identifiers. T cells, about 0.9 to 11 million of them, yielded roughly 470,000 cDNA molecules. One entry per CDR3 protein results from TCRdb running MiXCR on the PCR reads. This sample carries a few hundred thousand distinct CDR3 sequences, approximately 45% of them seen once, and the ten largest clones take about 12%. V was trimmed by 3 bases and J by 0 bases, leaving 14 bases between them. From germline, CDR1 is MDHEN and CDR2 SYDVKM. This CDR3 is 17 amino acids long. The chain couples TRBV28 to TRBJ1-4, with D perhaps matching TRBD1 (6 bases). This sequence originates from a girl aged 5-17 years with multiple sclerosis. Sequences were obtained from blood. The CDR3 nucleotides are TGTGCCAGCAGTTTTGGGGGCCCGGAAGCAACTAATGAAAAACTGTTTTTT. This gives the protein CASSFGGPEATNEKLFF.